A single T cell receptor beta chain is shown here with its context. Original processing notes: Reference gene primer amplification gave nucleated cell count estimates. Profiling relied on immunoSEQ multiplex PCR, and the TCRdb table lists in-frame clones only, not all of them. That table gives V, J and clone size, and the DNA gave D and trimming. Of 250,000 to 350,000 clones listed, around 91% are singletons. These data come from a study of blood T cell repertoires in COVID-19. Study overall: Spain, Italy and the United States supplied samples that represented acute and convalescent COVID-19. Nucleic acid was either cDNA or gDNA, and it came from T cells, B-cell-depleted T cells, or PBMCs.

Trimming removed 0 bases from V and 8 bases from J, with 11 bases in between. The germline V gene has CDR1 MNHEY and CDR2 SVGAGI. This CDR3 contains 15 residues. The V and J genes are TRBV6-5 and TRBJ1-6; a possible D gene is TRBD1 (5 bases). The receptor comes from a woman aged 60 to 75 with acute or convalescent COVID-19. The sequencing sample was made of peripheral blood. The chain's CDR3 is CASSYSYRSDSPLHF. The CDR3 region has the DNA TGTGCCAGCAGTTACTCCTACAGGTCTGATTCACCCCTCCACTTT.